The 23 T cell receptor beta chains listed next were all sequenced from one sample in a study of cytomegalovirus exposure and HLA in healthy donors. Primers included in the PCR were 60 Vbeta and 13 Jbeta primers. Sequencing was performed with immunoSEQ multiplex PCR; in TCRdb, only in-frame clones are kept and a portion is missing. Altogether 85,000 to 100,000 clones are present, 86% being singletons, with the ten largest covering approximately 10%. The sequenced sample consisted of PBMCs. These receptors were obtained from a man aged 25-40 years in good health and CMV-seropositive.

The J gene is TRBJ2-1, the V gene TRBV2; tentatively, D is TRBD1 (5 bases). V gave up 6 bases and J gave up 12 bases, with 24 bases separating them. The CDR3 runs 15 residues. The germline V gene encodes CDR1 SNHLY and CDR2 FYNNEI. Written as DNA, the CDR3 is TGTGCCAGCAGCCGGCAGGGCGAGGCTAACTTAGGGCAGTTCTTC. It specifies CASSRQGEANLGQFF.

The chain carries TRBV7-9 and TRBJ2-5, with a possible D match to TRBD1 (6 bases). This CDR3 is 16 amino acids long. V was pared by 1 base and J by 2 bases, with 14 bases between. In germline, CDR1 is SEHNR, CDR2 FQNEAQ (reference sequence). In nucleotides, the CDR3 is TGTGCCAGCAGCTTAGAATCGACAGGTGGGCAAGAGACCCAGTACTTC. Amino acid sequence: CASSLESTGGQETQYF.

This chain links TRBV10-2 with TRBJ2-5; D is undetermined. The J call is in doubt because the DNA end fits TRBJ2-7 better. Germline V lookup: CDR1 WSHSY, CDR2 SAAADI. The CDR3 totals 16 residues. The CDR3: CASRTTGKALSYEQYF. As DNA, the CDR3 is TGCGCCAGCAGAACTACGGGTAAGGCCCTATCCTACGAGCAGTACTTC.

The rearrangement uses TRBV27 and TRBJ1-5; TRBD1 might be the D (6 bases). The CDR3 has 14 residues. The germline V and J ends were trimmed by 2 bases and 2 bases, with 7 bases remaining between them. Germline loops: CDR1 MNHEY, CDR2 SMNVEV (reference sequence). CDR3: CASSLRQGNQPQHF. CDR3 in DNA: TGTGCCAGCAGTTTACGACAGGGCAATCAGCCCCAGCATTTT.

J is TRBJ2-1 and V is TRBV10-3; D is uncertain. The CDR3 sequence is 13 residues long. CDR1 is ENHRY and CDR2 is SYGVKD in the germline V gene. V lost 4 bases and J lost 4, with 8 bases in between. The CDR3 DNA is TGTGCCATCAGTGTAGTGGAGTACAATGAGCAGTTCTTC. Amino acids: CAISVVEYNEQFF.

The chain couples TRBV6-5 to TRBJ1-5; D call uncertain. This CDR3 comprises 14 residues. CDR1 is MNHEY and CDR2 is SVGAGI in the germline V gene. The V end lost 0 bases, the J end lost 7 bases, and 10 bases lay between the germline ends. The CDR3 sequence is CASSYSSSGQPQHF. As DNA, the CDR3 is TGTGCCAGCAGTTACTCTAGCAGCGGGCAGCCCCAGCATTTT.

The chain has TRBV7-6 and TRBJ2-5; TRBD1 is a possible D gene (6 bases). V was pared by 6 bases and J by 1 base, with 12 bases between. This CDR3 contains 14 residues. Germline loops: CDR1 SGHVS, CDR2 FNYEAQ. The CDR3 sequence is CASRRTVFQETQYF. CDR3 nucleotides: TGTGCCAGCAGGCGGACAGTTTTCCAAGAGACCCAGTACTTC.

V gene TRBV4-1 combines with J gene TRBJ2-5; 9 bases agree with TRBD2. J was trimmed by 1 base and V by 1 base; bases with no gene match: 4. The CDR3 length is 16 residues. In germline, CDR1 is MGHRA, CDR2 YSYEKL. The CDR3: CASSQAASGVQETQYF. The CDR3 bases are TGCGCCAGCAGCCAAGCGGCTAGCGGGGTCCAAGAGACCCAGTACTTC.

The chain recombines TRBV6-6 with TRBJ2-1; possible D gene TRBD1, 5 bases. V was shortened by 3 bases and J by 0 bases, with 9 bases between the two germline ends. Germline V gene lookup returns CDR1 MNHNY and CDR2 SVGAGI (reference sequence). This CDR3 has 15 amino acids. CDR3 region: CASSYDRSSYNEQFF. The CDR3 region has the DNA TGTGCCAGCAGTTATGACAGAAGCTCCTACAATGAGCAGTTCTTC.

This clone was detected only once. This rearrangement joins TRBV10-3 to TRBJ2-7; 8 nucleotides match TRBD1. The CDR3 has 13 amino acids. The V and J ends lost 5 bases and 2 bases, in that order; junction bases with no gene match: 2. The germline V gene encodes CDR1 ENHRY and CDR2 SYGVKD. DNA of the CDR3: TGTGCCATCAGTCAGGGGGCCGCCTACGAGCAGTACTTC. It translates to CAISQGAAYEQYF.

The gene calls are TRBV19 and TRBJ2-1, with TRBD1 as a possible D gene (5 bases). Trimming removed 0 bases at V and 4 bases at J, with 10 bases between. Germline CDR1 is LNHDA and CDR2 is SQIVND (reference sequence). CDR3 length: 15 amino acids. The DNA for the CDR3 is TGTGCCAGTAGTATAGAAAGGGGTTCATACAATGAGCAGTTCTTC. This sequence encodes CASSIERGSYNEQFF.

The chain couples TRBV5-1 to TRBJ2-3; 8 nucleotides agree with TRBD2. The V gene end was trimmed by 1 base and the J gene end by 6 bases; junction bases not matched to a gene: 7. The CDR3 extends over 15 amino acids. Germline V gene lookup returns CDR1 SGHRS and CDR2 YFSETQ. CDR3 in DNA: TGCGCCAGCAGCTTGTTGATAGCGGGACCGGATACGCAGTATTTT. Translation: CASSLLIAGPDTQYF.

Only a few counts were recorded for this clone. The chain carries TRBV6-5 and TRBJ2-5, with 10 bases lining up with TRBD2. Germline V gene lookup returns CDR1 MNHEY and CDR2 SVGAGI. The CDR3 is made up of 14 amino acids. V lost 6 bases and J lost 5; bases outside the gene matches: 6. Here the CDR3 DNA reads TGTGCCAGCAGGTCGGGACTAGCGAGCGAGACCCAGTACTTC. Translated, it gives CASRSGLASETQYF.

This rearrangement joins TRBV27 to TRBJ2-7; 9 nucleotides line up with TRBD2. The V gene end was trimmed by 2 bases and the J gene end by 1 base; junction bases not matched to a gene: 3. CDR1 is MNHEY, CDR2 SMNVEV, per germline (reference sequence). This CDR3 has 15 residues. The DNA for the CDR3 is TGTGCCAGCAGTTTACTAGCGGGATCTTCCTACGAGCAGTACTTC. This codes for CASSLLAGSSYEQYF.

The chain has TRBV5-1 and TRBJ1-4; 10 nucleotides align to TRBD1. Losses at the gene ends were 0 bases for V and 3 bases for J; bases not matched to a gene: 2. Germline CDR1 reads SGHRS; CDR2 reads YFSETQ. This CDR3 contains 16 residues. CDR3 in DNA: TGCGCCAGCAGCTTGGAAGGGACAGGGGCTAATGAAAAACTGTTTTTT. This codes for CASSLEGTGANEKLFF.

The chain has TRBV5-8 and TRBJ2-2, with 9 bases aligning to TRBD2. With V trimmed by 0 bases and J by 6 bases, 6 bases remained unmatched. The germline V gene encodes CDR1 SGHTS and CDR2 YDEGEE. This CDR3 spans 16 amino acids. The CDR3 DNA follows: TGTGCCAGCAGCTTGGGAGCGGGAGGCCCTTCCGGGGAGCTGTTTTTT. This translates into CASSLGAGGPSGELFF.

This chain connects TRBV7-2 to TRBJ2-1; D call uncertain. In germline, CDR1 is SGHTA, CDR2 FQGNSA. Trimming took 0 bases from V and 4 from J, leaving 4 bases between them. This CDR3 comprises 13 residues. The CDR3 sequence: CASSLAVYNEQFF. In DNA form, the CDR3 reads TGTGCCAGCAGCTTAGCCGTATACAATGAGCAGTTCTTC.

This clone was observed a few times. J is TRBJ2-7 and V is TRBV11-2; TRBD1 agrees at 7 bases. The germline CDR1 and CDR2 sequences are SGHAT and FQNNGV. The length of the CDR3 is 15 residues. Losses at the gene ends were 4 bases for V and 0 bases for J; bases not matched to a gene: 6. CDR3 sequence reads: CASSSWTGLSYEQYF. CDR3 bases: TGTGCCAGCAGCTCCTGGACAGGCCTCTCCTACGAGCAGTACTTC.

V usage is TRBV4-1 and J usage is TRBJ1-5, with D possibly being TRBD1 (5 bases). The CDR3 is 15 residues long. The V end was cut by 1 base, the J end by 0 bases, with 7 bases between. CDR1 and CDR2 from the germline V gene are MGHRA and YSYEKL. For the CDR3, the DNA is TGCGCCAGCAGCCAAGCGGGGGATAGCAATCAGCCCCAGCATTTT. Protein: CASSQAGDSNQPQHF.

The chain has TRBV6-6 and TRBJ2-5, with D unclear. The CDR3 runs to 13 residues. Trimming left V 1 base short and J 2 bases short, with 5 bases between. Germline CDR1 reads MNHNY; CDR2 reads SVGAGI (reference sequence). CDR3 in DNA: TGTGCCAGCAGTTACTTAGCACAAGAGACCCAGTACTTC. Its protein is CASSYLAQETQYF.

This clone has just one count. The CDR3 sequence is CASSIERGTGYGYGYTF. The CDR3 DNA sequence: TGTGCCAGTAGTATAGAGAGGGGGACCGGGTACGGCTATGGCTACACCTTC. The chain couples TRBV19 to TRBJ1-2; D may be TRBD1 (6 bases). The CDR3 covers 17 residues. CDR1 is LNHDA and CDR2 is SQIVND in the germline V gene (reference sequence). V dropped 0 bases and J dropped 4 bases, with 18 bases sitting between them. Looking up the rest from reference TRBV19 and TRBJ1-2 gives the full variable domain: DGGITQSPKYLFRKEGQNVTLSCEQNLNHDAMYWYRQDPGQGLRLIYYSQIVNDFQKGDIAEGYSVSREKKESFPLTVTSAQKNPTAFYLCASSIERGTGYGYGYTFGSGTRLTVV.

The V and J genes are TRBV2 and TRBJ2-5; the match to TRBD1 covers 7 bases. Germline V lookup: CDR1 SNHLY, CDR2 FYNNEI. V dropped 7 bases and J dropped 2; count of bases not matched to a gene: 4. The CDR3 runs 13 residues. Here the CDR3 reads CASKRGRQETQYF. CDR3 bases: TGTGCCAGCAAGAGGGGGCGGCAAGAGACCCAGTACTTC.

The chain employs TRBV4-1 and TRBJ1-1; D unclear. This CDR3 is built from 15 residues. Per germline, CDR1 MGHRA and CDR2 YSYEKL. Trimming took off 1 base at V and 5 bases at J, with 14 bases between the two ends. The CDR3 DNA is TGCGCCAGCAGCCAAGTCGGATCTCCCAGGACTGAAGCTTTCTTT. Translation: CASSQVGSPRTEAFF.